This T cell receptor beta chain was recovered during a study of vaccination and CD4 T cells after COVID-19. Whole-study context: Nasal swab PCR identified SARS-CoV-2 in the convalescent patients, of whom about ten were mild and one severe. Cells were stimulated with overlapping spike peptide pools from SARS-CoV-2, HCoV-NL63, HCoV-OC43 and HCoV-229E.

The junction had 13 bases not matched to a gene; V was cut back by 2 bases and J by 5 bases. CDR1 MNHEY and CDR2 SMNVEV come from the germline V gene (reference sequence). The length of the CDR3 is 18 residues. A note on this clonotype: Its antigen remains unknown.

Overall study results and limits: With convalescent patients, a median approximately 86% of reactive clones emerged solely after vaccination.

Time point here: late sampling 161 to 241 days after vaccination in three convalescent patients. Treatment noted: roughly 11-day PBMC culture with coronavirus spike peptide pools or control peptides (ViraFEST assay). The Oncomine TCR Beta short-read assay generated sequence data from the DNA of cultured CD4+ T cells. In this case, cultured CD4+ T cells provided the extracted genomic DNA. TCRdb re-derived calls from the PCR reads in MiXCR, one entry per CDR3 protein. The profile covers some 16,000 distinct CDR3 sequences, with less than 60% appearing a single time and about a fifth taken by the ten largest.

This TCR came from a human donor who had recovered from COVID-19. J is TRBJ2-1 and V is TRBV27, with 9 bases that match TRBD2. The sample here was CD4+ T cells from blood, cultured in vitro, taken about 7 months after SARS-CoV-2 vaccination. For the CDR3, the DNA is TGTGCCAGCAGTTTACCCCGCCGTCGGGCGGGAGGGGACAATGAGCAGTTCTTC. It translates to CASSLPRRRAGGDNEQFF.